The rows below give T cell receptor beta chains drawn from one sample of a study of cytomegalovirus exposure and HLA in healthy donors. The protocol was immunoSEQ multiplex PCR, while the TCRdb copy is restricted to in-frame clones and leaves out a portion. The repertoire consists of under 150,000 clones, with about 63% occurring once and the leading ten covering around 1.6%. Sequencing was done on a sample of PBMCs. These receptors were collected from a man aged 25-40 years in good health and CMV-seropositive. Both conserved end residues are part of each CDR3. A D gene is named only where the DNA matches it firmly. Clone size appears in some rows only: once, few, many, or a class for an expanded clone.

D gene	J gene	clone size	V gene	CDR3 DNA	CDR3 protein
-	TRBJ2-5	-	TRBV5-4	TGTGCCAGCAGCTTGGCGCGCGAGACCCAGTACTTC	CASSLARETQYF
TRBD2	TRBJ2-2	-	TRBV28	TGTGCCAGCAGTGTACCGAGAGCGGGAGTACACACCGGGGAGCTGTTTTTT	CASSVPRAGVHTGELFF
-	TRBJ2-3	-	TRBV5-1	TGCGCCAGCCCGGCTAGCGACGAAGATACGCAGTATTTT	CASPASDEDTQYF
TRBD2	TRBJ2-7	few	TRBV6-5	TGTGCCAGCAGAGCTAGCGGGGGGAGCTACGAGCAGTACTTC	CASRASGGSYEQYF
-	TRBJ2-7	-	TRBV5-1	TGCGCCAGCAGCCCCGGGCGGGGCCGAGAGAGTTACTTC	CASSPGRGRESYF
-	TRBJ1-4	once	TRBV9	TGTGCCAGCAGCGCGGCAACTAATGAAAAACTGTTTTTT	CASSAATNEKLFF
-	TRBJ1-4	-	TRBV5-1	TGCGCCAGCAGCATGACTGATCCAACTAATGAAAAACTGTTTTTT	CASSMTDPTNEKLFF
TRBD2	TRBJ2-7	-	TRBV6-5	TGTGCCAGCAGTTACTCACTAGCGGACCCCTACGAGCAGTACTTC	CASSYSLADPYEQYF
-	TRBJ2-7	once	TRBV5-4	TGTGCCAGCAGCCTCGGGTCGACCGGCGAGCAGTACTTC	CASSLGSTGEQYF
-	TRBJ2-7	-	TRBV18	TGTGCCAGCTCACATGGACAGCTTAGCTCCTACGAGCAGTACTTC	CASSHGQLSSYEQYF
-	TRBJ1-2	-	TRBV7-8	TGTGCCAGCAGCTCCCAATCTCCGAACACAGCTACTAACTATGGCTACACCTTC	CASSSQSPNTATNYGYTF
TRBD1	TRBJ2-2	-	TRBV7-2	TGTGCCAGCAGCTTCTTCGGGACAGGGAACACCGGGGAGCTGTTTTTT	CASSFFGTGNTGELFF
-	TRBJ1-4	-	TRBV6-6	TGTGCCAGCAGTTACGGGCTCGGCGAAAAACTGTTTTTT	CASSYGLGEKLFF
-	TRBJ1-5	few	TRBV6-4	TGTGCCAGCAGTGACTCTTCCAGGCCCCCGCATCAGCCCCAGCATTTT	CASSDSSRPPHQPQHF
TRBD1	TRBJ2-7	-	TRBV7-9	TGTGCCAGCAGACCCGACAGGGGCAACGAGCAGTACTTC	CASRPDRGNEQYF
-	TRBJ1-3	-	TRBV9	TGTGCCAGGAGAGTCAAACTGGAGGGAAACACCATATATTTT	CARRVKLEGNTIYF
TRBD1	TRBJ1-1	once	TRBV6-5	TGTGCCAGCAGGCCGGGACAGGGTTTTGTGGATGAAGCTTTCTTT	CASRPGQGFVDEAFF
-	TRBJ2-7	-	TRBV5-8	TGTGCCAGCAGCTTGGTGGGGCAGACCTACGAGCAGTACTTC	CASSLVGQTYEQYF
TRBD2	TRBJ2-1	-	TRBV5-1	TGCGCCAGCAGCGCCGGGACTAGCGGCAACAATGAGCAGTTCTTC	CASSAGTSGNNEQFF
-	TRBJ2-7	-	TRBV5-1	TGCGCCAGCAGCTTGCCCGGGGGTAGGGCGGCCTACGAGCAGTACTTC	CASSLPGGRAAYEQYF
-	TRBJ1-4	-	TRBV7-9	TGTGCCAGCAGCTTTATGGGGGGGATTGGAGAAAAACTGTTTTTT	CASSFMGGIGEKLFF
TRBD2	TRBJ2-7	few	TRBV4-2	TGTGCCAGCAGCCAAGGGACTAGCGGGAGAACCCTAACCTCCTACGAGCAGTACTTC	CASSQGTSGRTLTSYEQYF
-	TRBJ1-4	-	TRBV9	TGTGCCAGCAGTCATGACAGCCCCCCAACTAATGAAAAACTGTTTTTT	CASSHDSPPTNEKLFF
-	TRBJ2-2	-	TRBV11-2	TGTGCCAGCAGCTCCACGCGGGGCCGCGGCACCGGGGAGCTGTTTTTT	CASSSTRGRGTGELFF
TRBD1	TRBJ2-7	-	TRBV5-1	TGCGCCAGCAGCCTTGAGCCCACAGGGGGCTACGAGCAGTACTTC	CASSLEPTGGYEQYF
TRBD2	TRBJ2-1	-	TRBV9	TGTGCCAGCAGCTCCTCGGGACTAGCGGGAGCTCAGCAGTTCTTC	CASSSSGLAGAQQFF
TRBD1	TRBJ2-7	medium-sized	TRBV7-6	TGTGCCAGCAGCTCGACAGGGCTATGGATCGAGCAGTACTTC	CASSSTGLWIEQYF
TRBD1	TRBJ2-7	once	TRBV5-6	TGTGCCAGCGGACGACAGGGGTATAACGAGCAGTACTTC	CASGRQGYNEQYF
-	TRBJ2-5	few	TRBV18	TGTGCCAGCTCCACGGAACAGGTAGATCTGCAAGAGACCCAGTACTTC	CASSTEQVDLQETQYF
TRBD1	TRBJ2-2	-	TRBV5-1	TGCGCCAGCAGCTCACCGACAGGGCCAACCTTCACCGGGGAGCTGTTTTTT	CASSSPTGPTFTGELFF
-	TRBJ2-2	once	TRBV14	TGTGCCAGCAGCCAACAGATTCTTGGGGAGCTGTTTTTT	CASSQQILGELFF
TRBD2	TRBJ2-2	few	TRBV7-8	TGTGCCAGCAGCCCGGGACTAGCGGGTAACCAGGCGAACACCGGGGAGCTGTTTTTT	CASSPGLAGNQANTGELFF
-	TRBJ2-1	-	TRBV9	TGTGCCAGCAGCGTAGTGGAGTGGGGGGACTACAATGAGCAGTTCTTC	CASSVVEWGDYNEQFF
TRBD1	TRBJ1-2	-	TRBV13	TGTGCCAGCAGCGCCCGGGGACAGAGCTATGGCTACACCTTC	CASSARGQSYGYTF
TRBD1	TRBJ1-2	once	TRBV25-1	TGTGCCAGCAGTGAGTCCTCACAGGGGGCATGGGGTGGCTACACCTTC	CASSESSQGAWGGYTF
TRBD1	TRBJ2-3	-	TRBV7-2	TGTGCCAGCAGCCTAACCCGACAGGGCGCGACGCAGTATTTT	CASSLTRQGATQYF
TRBD1	TRBJ1-1	-	TRBV5-1	TGCGCCAGCAGCTTGGAGGGGACAGCTCATGGGAACACTGAAGCTTTCTTT	CASSLEGTAHGNTEAFF
-	TRBJ2-7	-	TRBV5-1	TGCGCCAGCAGCTTGGCAGGGTATAACTACGAGCAGTACTTC	CASSLAGYNYEQYF
TRBD1	TRBJ1-5	-	TRBV19	TGTGCCAGTGGACAGGTCTATAGCAATCAGCCCCAGCATTTT	CASGQVYSNQPQHF
-	TRBJ2-7	-	TRBV27	TGTGCCAGCAGTTTCCGACTCTTCTACGAGCAGTACTTC	CASSFRLFYEQYF
-	TRBJ2-1	-	TRBV18	TGTGCCAGCTCACCTCTCTATCACAATGAGCAGTTCTTC	CASSPLYHNEQFF
TRBD2	TRBJ2-1	once	TRBV27	TGTGCCAGCAGCTTAGCGGGGGGAAGATACAATGAGCAGTTCTTC	CASSLAGGRYNEQFF
-	TRBJ2-1	-	TRBV12-5	TGTGCTAGTGGTCCTGCGAAGCGGACCCGCTCCTACAATGAGCAGTTCTTC	CASGPAKRTRSYNEQFF
-	TRBJ1-5	few	TRBV5-3	TGTGCCAGAAGCTGTTTACAGCCCCAGCATTTT	CARSCLQPQHF
-	TRBJ2-7	few	TRBV5-1	TGCGCCAGCAGCTTGGAAGGGGCCGAGCAGTACTTC	CASSLEGAEQYF
-	TRBJ2-1	-	TRBV19	TGTGCCAGTAGTATAGTAGGAGCGGGCTCCTACAATGAGCAGTTCTTC	CASSIVGAGSYNEQFF
-	TRBJ2-7	-	TRBV6-1	TGTGCCAGCAGTCAAGGACAGAGTTCCTACGAGCAGTACTTC	CASSQGQSSYEQYF
-	TRBJ1-6	-	TRBV4-1	TGCGCCAGCAGCCAAGTCCCAAATTCACCCCTCCACTTT	CASSQVPNSPLHF
TRBD1	TRBJ2-7	-	TRBV25-1	TGTGCCAGCAGTGAAGGGACAGGCTTCTCCTACGAGCAGTACTTC	CASSEGTGFSYEQYF
TRBD2	TRBJ2-3	-	TRBV5-1	TGCGCCAGCAGCTTGGGCGCTAGCGGGAGGGCAGATACGCAGTATTTT	CASSLGASGRADTQYF
-	TRBJ2-7	few	TRBV6-6	TGTGCCAGTTTTTTCAAGGAGAAGCCGGCCTACGAGCAGTACTTC	CASFFKEKPAYEQYF
TRBD1	TRBJ2-3	-	TRBV7-3	TGTGCCAGCAGCGGGACAGGAAACACAGATACGCAGTATTTT	CASSGTGNTDTQYF